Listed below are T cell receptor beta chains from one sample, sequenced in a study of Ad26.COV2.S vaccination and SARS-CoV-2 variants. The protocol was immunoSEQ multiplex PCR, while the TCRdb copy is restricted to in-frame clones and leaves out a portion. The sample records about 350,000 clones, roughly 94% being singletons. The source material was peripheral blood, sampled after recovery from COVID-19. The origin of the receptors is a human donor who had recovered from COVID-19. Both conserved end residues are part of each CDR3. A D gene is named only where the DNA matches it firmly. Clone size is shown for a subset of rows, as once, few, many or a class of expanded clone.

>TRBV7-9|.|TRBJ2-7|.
CASQSSYEQYF
TGTGCCAGCCAAAGTTCCTACGAGCAGTACTTC
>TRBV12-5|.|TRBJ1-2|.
CASGQHRQALSYGYTF
TGTGCTAGTGGTCAACATCGACAGGCCCTTAGCTATGGCTACACCTTC
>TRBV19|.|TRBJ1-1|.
CASSARQGHTEAFF
TGTGCCAGTAGTGCTCGTCAGGGGCACACTGAAGCTTTCTTT
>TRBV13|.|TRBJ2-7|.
CASSRGQGGSYEQYF
TGTGCCAGCAGCCGGGGGCAGGGAGGGTCCTACGAGCAGTACTTC
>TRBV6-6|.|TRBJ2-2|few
CASSYGGTAGELFF
TGTGCCAGCAGTTACGGGGGGACCGCCGGGGAGCTGTTTTTT
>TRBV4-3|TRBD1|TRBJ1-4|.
CASSPWAGQGNEKLFF
TGCGCCAGCAGCCCGTGGGCGGGACAGGGTAATGAAAAACTGTTTTTT
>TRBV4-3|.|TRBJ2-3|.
CASSQPGSDTQYF
TGCGCCAGCAGCCAGCCCGGTTCGGATACGCAGTATTTT
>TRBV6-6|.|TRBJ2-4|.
CASRGTDIQYF
TGTGCCAGCAGGGGAACGGACATTCAGTACTTC
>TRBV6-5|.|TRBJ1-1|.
CASSRPGEAFF
TGTGCCAGCAGCCGTCCGGGGGAAGCTTTCTTT
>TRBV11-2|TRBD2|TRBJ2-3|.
CASSRLRSGALDTQYF
TGTGCCAGCAGCCGACTGCGCAGCGGGGCCCTTGATACGCAGTATTTT
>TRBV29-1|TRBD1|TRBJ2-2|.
CSVPRDRGPGELFF
TGCAGCGTTCCACGCGACAGGGGTCCCGGGGAGCTGTTTTTT
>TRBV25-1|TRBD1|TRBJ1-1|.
CASSELGTGVTEAFF
TGTGCCAGCAGTGAATTGGGGACAGGGGTGACTGAAGCTTTCTTT
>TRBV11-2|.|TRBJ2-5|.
CASSQEGGATRDQYF
TGTGCCAGCAGCCAAGAGGGGGGGGCCACAAGGGACCAGTACTTC
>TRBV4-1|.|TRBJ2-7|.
CASSHWYPPQSYEQYF
TGCGCCAGCAGCCATTGGTATCCCCCACAATCCTACGAGCAGTACTTC
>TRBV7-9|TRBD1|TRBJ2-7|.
CASSSPTGEKEQYF
TGTGCCAGCAGCTCGCCGACAGGGGAAAAAGAGCAGTACTTC
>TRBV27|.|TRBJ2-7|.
CASKGSQGEQYF
TGTGCCAGCAAGGGCAGCCAGGGCGAGCAGTACTTC
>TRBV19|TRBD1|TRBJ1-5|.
CASSPRQGSNQPQHF
TGTGCCAGTAGTCCGCGACAGGGTAGCAATCAGCCCCAGCATTTT